This T cell receptor (beta chain) was obtained from a study of monozygotic twins with inflammatory bowel disease. Details on this clonotype: The antigen remains unidentified.

This CDR3 comprises 13 residues. UMIs that included a 6-nucleotide sample barcode were added by template switching, which took place during cDNA synthesis. TCRdb reprocessed the 5' RACE reads and keeps a single row for each CDR3 protein, giving no DNA. The specimen's table records about 210,000 distinct CDR3 sequences. Study-wide findings and caveats: Different T cell subtypes could not be distinguished. Compared with healthy twins, IBD patients shared fewer clonotypes with others, especially with disease activity.

The TCR comes from a human donor with ulcerative colitis or Crohn's disease, or a healthy co-twin of an affected twin (not recorded which). Source material: blood. The chain carries TRBV12-3 or TRBV12-4 and TRBJ1-1. The CDR3 reads CASSTRMSTEAFF.